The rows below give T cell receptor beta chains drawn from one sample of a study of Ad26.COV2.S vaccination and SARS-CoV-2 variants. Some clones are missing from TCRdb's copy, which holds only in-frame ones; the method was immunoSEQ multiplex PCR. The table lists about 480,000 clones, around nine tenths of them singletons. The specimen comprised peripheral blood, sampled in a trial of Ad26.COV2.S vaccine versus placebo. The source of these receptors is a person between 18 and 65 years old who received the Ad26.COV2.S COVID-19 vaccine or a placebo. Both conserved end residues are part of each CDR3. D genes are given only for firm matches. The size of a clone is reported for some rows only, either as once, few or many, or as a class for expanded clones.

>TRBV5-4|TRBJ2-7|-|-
TGTGCCAGCAGCTTGGGAGGGACATCTCAGTACGAGCAGTACTTC
CASSLGGTSQYEQYF
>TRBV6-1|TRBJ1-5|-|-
TGTGCCAGCAGTGAAGGACAGCATAGCAATCAGCCCCAGCATTTT
CASSEGQHSNQPQHF
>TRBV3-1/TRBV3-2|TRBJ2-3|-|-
TGTGCCAGCAGCCAAGATAGGGTTGGGACGCAGTATTTT
CASSQDRVGTQYF
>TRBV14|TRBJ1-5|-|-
TGTGCCAGCAGCCAAGCCCGGGGACAGCCCCAGCATTTT
CASSQARGQPQHF
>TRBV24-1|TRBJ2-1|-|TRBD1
TGTGCCACCAGTGACCCCGGGACAGGGGGCGTCGGGTACAATGAGCAGTTCTTC
CATSDPGTGGVGYNEQFF
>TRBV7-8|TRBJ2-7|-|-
TGTGCCAGCACCGACCCCTGGGCCATTTACGAGCAGTACTTC
CASTDPWAIYEQYF
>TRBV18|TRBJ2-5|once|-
TGTGCCACTTGCCGGGGGTTTCAAGAGACCCAGTACTTC
CATCRGFQETQYF
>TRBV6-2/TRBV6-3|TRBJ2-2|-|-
TGTGCCAGCAGTTTGGTGCTCGGGGGCGGGGAGCTGTTTTTT
CASSLVLGGGELFF
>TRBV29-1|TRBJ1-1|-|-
TGCAGCGCACAAAGGGGGGGGAACACTGAAGCTTTCTTT
CSAQRGGNTEAFF
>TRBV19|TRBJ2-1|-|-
TGTGCCAGTAACCAGGACGCGCGGCAGGGTAGAAATGAGCAGTTCTTC
CASNQDARQGRNEQFF
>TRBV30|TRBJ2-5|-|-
TGTGCCTGGGATCAGAATGGGGGGCGGGAGACCCAGTACTTC
CAWDQNGGRETQYF